This TCR beta chain was captured by sequencing in a study of T cell repertoires in cytomegalovirus infection. About the research overall: Well-studied HLA-B-restricted CMV epitopes were used in the study alongside recently identified HLA-C-restricted ones. Public TCR beta signatures indicated both CMV infection and matching HLA type. Study-wide findings and caveats: Ex vivo responses were dominated by HLA-C-restricted CMV-specific TCR beta clonotypes. The cumulative frequency of public TCR beta families distinguished individuals who carried CMV together with the relevant HLA.

V lost 5 bases to trimming and J lost 0 bases; unmatched junction nucleotides: 4. Germline CDR1 reads SNHLY; CDR2 reads FYNNEI. The length of the CDR3 is 14 residues. TCRdb redid the calling of the reads with MiXCR, one entry per CDR3 protein. The data contain fewer than 650,000 distinct CDR3 sequences, 40% of them singletons. A note on this clonotype: Its antigen is as yet unknown.

The TCR comes from a human donor in good health (CMV status not recorded). Some clones in this sample may be carry-over from other donors' samples. The sample was cultured PBMCs, taken from culture after CMV antigen stimulation. The chain couples TRBV2 to TRBJ2-7; 7 bases fit TRBD1. The CDR3 DNA reads as TGTGCCAGCAGTCATGACAGGGCCTCCTACGAGCAGTACTTC. It translates to CASSHDRASYEQYF.